This T cell receptor (beta chain) came from a study of T cell responses to AZD1222 COVID-19 vaccine. Overall study findings and caveats: The donor cohort was predominantly white British with a female majority, and clonal diversity may have been underestimated. Among vaccine-associated CD4 TCRs, coverage spanned spike, with dominance at 160-218 and 743-854. Receipt of two AZD1222 doses was followed by a rise in Spike-specific TCR breadth and depth.

Comments on this clone: The antigen is not known.

In germline, CDR1 is SEHNR, CDR2 FQNEAQ (reference sequence). Trimming stripped 5 bases from V and 6 bases from J, with 16 bases between. This CDR3 is built from 14 residues. Data came from immunoSEQ multiplex PCR; TCRdb stores just in-frame clones and leaves some out. The sample has about 100,000 clones; 85% to 95% are singletons. This TCR came from an adult in good health. The specimen comprised peripheral blood, sampled on day 0 of AZD1222 vaccination. The chain links TRBV7-9 to TRBJ1-1, with D possibly matching TRBD1 (6 bases). The CDR3, as DNA: TGTGCCAGCAGCCGGACAGCTACGGCCCCTGAAGCTTTCTTT. Amino acid sequence: CASSRTATAPEAFF. The full variable domain, its missing parts supplied by reference TRBV7-9 and TRBJ1-1, is DTGVSQNPRHKITKRGQNVTFRCDPISEHNRLYWYRQTLGQGPEFLTYFQNEAQLEKSRLLSDRFSAERPKGSFSTLEIQRTEQGDSAMYLCASSRTATAPEAFFGQGTRLTVV.